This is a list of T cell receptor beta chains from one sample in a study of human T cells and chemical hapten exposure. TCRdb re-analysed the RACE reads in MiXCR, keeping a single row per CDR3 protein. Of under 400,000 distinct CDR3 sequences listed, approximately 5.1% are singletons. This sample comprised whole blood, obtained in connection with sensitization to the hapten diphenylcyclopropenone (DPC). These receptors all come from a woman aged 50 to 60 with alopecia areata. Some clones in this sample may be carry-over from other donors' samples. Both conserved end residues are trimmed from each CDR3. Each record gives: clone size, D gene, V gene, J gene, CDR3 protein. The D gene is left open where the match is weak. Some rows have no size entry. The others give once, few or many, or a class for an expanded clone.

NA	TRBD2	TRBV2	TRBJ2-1	ASSVAGNEQF
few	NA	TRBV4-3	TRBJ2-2	ASSQQTGIGELF
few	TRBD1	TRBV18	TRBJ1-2	ASSLYSDRPFGYT
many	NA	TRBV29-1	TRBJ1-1	SVVTGNTEAF
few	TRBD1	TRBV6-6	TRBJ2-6	ASSSPGQGAGGANVLT
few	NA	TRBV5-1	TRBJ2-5	ASSFPDQETQY
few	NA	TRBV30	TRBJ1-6	ACCGQDNSPLH
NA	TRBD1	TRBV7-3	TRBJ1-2	ASSQQGAGSGYT
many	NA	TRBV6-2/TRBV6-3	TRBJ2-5	ASRRQIQETQY
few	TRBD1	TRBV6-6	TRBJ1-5	ASSRWTGDLGNQPQH
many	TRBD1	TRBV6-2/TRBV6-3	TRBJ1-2	ANPTGEGGYT
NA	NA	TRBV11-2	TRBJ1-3	ASSGGPAGNTIY
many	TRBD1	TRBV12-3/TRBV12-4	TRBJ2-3	ASRGQVTAADTQY
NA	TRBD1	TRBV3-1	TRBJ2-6	ASSQDYETGSSSGANVLT
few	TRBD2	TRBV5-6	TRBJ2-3	ASSRLRQLAGKDTQY
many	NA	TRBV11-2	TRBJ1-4	ASSLIVGKGEKLF
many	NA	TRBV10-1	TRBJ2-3	ASSESGGIADTQY
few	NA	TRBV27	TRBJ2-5	ASSFNRGGRETQY
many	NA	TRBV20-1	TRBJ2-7	SASASGYEQY
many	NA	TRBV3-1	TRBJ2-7	ASSQEGGFDEQY
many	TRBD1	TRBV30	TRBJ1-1	AWTGGAAEAF
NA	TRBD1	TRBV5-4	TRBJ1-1	ASSGGARQGAEAF
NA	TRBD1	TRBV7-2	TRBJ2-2	ASSTGTGSGGELF
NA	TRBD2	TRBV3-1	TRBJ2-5	ASSQSEGSGRGETQY
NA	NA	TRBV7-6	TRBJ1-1	ASSILGQNTEAF
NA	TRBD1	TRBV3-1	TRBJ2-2	ASSLLTGAGELF
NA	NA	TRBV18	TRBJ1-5	ASSPGADQPQH
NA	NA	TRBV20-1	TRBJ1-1	SALGHSEGTEAF
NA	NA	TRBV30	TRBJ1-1	AWTMEDTEAF
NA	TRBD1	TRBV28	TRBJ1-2	ASSFPGGSNYGYT
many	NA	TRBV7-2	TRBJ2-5	AELGAEGTQY
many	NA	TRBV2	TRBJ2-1	ASSPEAYNEQF
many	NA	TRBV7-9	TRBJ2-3	ASSSSLNLDTQY
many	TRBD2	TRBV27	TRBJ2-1	ASSSSGGGGANEQF
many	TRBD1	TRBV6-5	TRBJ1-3	ASRTGGADTIY
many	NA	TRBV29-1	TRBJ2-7	SVDFGFPTKGEY